The table lists the clone carrying this T cell receptor beta chain with many counts. Its antigen is undetermined. Exclusions: uncontrolled infection, other autoimmune disease, pregnancy, lactation. This entry is derived from a study of T cells in Graves' hyperthyroidism and ophthalmopathy. Amplified TCR beta CDR3 regions derived from RNA transcripts. An initial round of RT-PCR targeting the TCR CDR3 relied on the HTBI primer set. TCRdb fed the multiplex PCR reads into MiXCR, producing one record per CDR3 protein. Among hundreds of thousands of distinct CDR3 sequences listed, 24% were seen once. V gave up 7 bases and J gave up 4 bases, with 12 bases separating them. The germline CDR1 and CDR2 sequences are DFQATT and SNEGSKA (reference sequence). The CDR3 runs to 12 residues. Findings of the study overall: Ophthalmopathy and stable hyperthyroidism were separated by a 13 V-J model.

The TCR was taken from a woman in her 30s with Graves' ophthalmopathy. Sample: blood. The gene calls are TRBV20-1 and TRBJ2-3, with D hard to call. CDR3 DNA: TGCAGTGTTACGGACGGGCCAGATACGCAGTATTTT. Protein sequence: CSVTDGPDTQYF.